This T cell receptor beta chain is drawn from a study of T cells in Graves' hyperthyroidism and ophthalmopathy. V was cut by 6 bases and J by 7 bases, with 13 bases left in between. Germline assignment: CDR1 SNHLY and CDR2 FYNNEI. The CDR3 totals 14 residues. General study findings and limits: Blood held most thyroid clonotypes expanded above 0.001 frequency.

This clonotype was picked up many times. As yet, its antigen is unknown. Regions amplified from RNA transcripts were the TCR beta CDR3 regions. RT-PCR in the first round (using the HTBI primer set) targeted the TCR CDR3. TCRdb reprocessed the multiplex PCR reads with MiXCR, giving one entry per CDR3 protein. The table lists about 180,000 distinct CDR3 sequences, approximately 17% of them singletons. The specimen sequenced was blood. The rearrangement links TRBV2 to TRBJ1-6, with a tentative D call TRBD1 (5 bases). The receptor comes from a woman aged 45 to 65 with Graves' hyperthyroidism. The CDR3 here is CASRAGAGNSPLHF. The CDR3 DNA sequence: TGTGCCAGCAGGGCGGGCGCAGGGAATTCACCCCTCCACTTT. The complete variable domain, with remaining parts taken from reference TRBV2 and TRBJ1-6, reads EPEVTQTPSHQVTQMGQEVILRCVPISNHLYFYWYRQILGQKVEFLVSFYNNEISEKSEIFDDQFSVERPDGSNFTLKIRSTKLEDSAMYFCASRAGAGNSPLHFGNGTRLTVT.